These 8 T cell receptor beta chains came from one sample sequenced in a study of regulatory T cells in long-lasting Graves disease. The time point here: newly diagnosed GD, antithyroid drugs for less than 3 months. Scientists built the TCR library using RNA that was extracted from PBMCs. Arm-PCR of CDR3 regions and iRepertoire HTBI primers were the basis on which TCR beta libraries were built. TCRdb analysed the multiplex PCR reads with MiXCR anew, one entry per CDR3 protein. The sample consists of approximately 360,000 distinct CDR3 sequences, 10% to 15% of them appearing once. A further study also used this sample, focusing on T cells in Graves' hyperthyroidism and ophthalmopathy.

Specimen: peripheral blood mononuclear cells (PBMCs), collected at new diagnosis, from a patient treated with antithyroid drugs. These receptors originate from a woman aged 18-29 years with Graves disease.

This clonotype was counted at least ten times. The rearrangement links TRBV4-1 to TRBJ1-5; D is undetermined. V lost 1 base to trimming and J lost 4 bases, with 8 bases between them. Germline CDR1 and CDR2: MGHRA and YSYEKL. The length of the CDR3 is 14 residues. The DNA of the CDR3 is TGCGCCAGCAGCCAAGGGGTGGGGAATCAGCCCCAGCATTTT. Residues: CASSQGVGNQPQHF.

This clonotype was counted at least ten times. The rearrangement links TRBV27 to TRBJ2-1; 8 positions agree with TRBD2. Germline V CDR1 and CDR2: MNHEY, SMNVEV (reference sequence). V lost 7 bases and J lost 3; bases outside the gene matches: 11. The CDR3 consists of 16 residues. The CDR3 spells CASIKWASGSYNEQFF. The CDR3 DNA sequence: TGTGCCAGCATAAAGTGGGCCAGCGGGAGCTACAATGAGCAGTTCTTC.

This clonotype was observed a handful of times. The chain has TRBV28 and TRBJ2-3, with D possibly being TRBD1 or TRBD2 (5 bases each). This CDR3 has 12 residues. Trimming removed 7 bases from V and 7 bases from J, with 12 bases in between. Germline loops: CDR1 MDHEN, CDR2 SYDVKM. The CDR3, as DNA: TGTGCCAGCAACCGAGAGGGGTATACGCAGTATTTT. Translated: CASNREGYTQYF.

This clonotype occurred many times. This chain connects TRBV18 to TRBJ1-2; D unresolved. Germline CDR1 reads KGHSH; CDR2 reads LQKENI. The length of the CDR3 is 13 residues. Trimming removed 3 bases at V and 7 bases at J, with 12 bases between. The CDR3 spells CASSPEGFFGYTF. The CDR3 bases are TGTGCCAGCTCACCGGAGGGTTTTTTTGGCTACACCTTC. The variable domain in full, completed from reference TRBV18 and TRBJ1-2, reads NAGVMQNPRHLVRRRGQEARLRCSPMKGHSHVYWYRQLPEEGLKFMVYLQKENIIDESGMPKERFSAEFPKEGPSILRIQQVVRGDSAAYFCASSPEGFFGYTFGSGTRLTVV.

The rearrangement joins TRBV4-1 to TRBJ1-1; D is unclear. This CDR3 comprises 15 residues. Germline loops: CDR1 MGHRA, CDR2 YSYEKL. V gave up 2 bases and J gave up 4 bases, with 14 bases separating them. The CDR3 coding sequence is TGCGCCAGCAGCCAAAGTCCGGTATATGGCACTGAAGCTTTCTTT. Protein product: CASSQSPVYGTEAFF.

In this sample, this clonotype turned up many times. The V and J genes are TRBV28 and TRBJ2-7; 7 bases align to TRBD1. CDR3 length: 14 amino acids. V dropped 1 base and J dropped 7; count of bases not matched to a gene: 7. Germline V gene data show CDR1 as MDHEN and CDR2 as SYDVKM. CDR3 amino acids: CASSLFTGEGEQYF. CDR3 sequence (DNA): TGTGCCAGCAGTTTATTTACAGGGGAAGGGGAGCAGTACTTC.

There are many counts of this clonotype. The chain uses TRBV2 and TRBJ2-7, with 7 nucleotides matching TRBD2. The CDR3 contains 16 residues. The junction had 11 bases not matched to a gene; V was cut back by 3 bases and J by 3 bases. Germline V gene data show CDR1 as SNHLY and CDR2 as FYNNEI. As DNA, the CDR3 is TGTGCCAGCAGTGATTCACTAGCGACAGAGTACTACGAGCAGTACTTC. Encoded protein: CASSDSLATEYYEQYF.

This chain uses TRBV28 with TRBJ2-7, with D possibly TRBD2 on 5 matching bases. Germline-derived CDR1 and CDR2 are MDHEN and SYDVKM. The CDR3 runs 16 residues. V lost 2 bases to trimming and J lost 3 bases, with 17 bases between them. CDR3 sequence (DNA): TGTGCCAGCAGTTTAGGGCGGGTAGGTTTTCACTACGAGCAGTACTTC. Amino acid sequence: CASSLGRVGFHYEQYF.